This TCR beta chain came from a study of blood T cell repertoires in COVID-19. The method was immunoSEQ multiplex PCR; TCRdb's version includes in-frame clones alone and lacks a portion of them. Of a few hundred thousand clones in the sample, just under 90% were seen once. This CDR3 is built from 12 residues. The V gene's germline CDR1 is SGHTA and CDR2 FQGNSA. V lost 4 bases and J lost 9, with 10 bases in between. This study enrolled people aged about 18 to 90 from about 26 US geographic areas. The sequence came from a woman aged 25 to 39 who had recovered from COVID-19. The genes are TRBV7-2 and TRBJ1-5; D unclear. Sequencing was carried out using PBMCs or T cells enriched from blood (not recorded which). The CDR3, as DNA: TGTGCCAGCAGCTCCAACCGGGGGCCCCAGCATTTT. Translated, it gives CASSSNRGPQHF. The full variable domain, completed using reference TRBV7-2 and TRBJ1-5, is GAGVSQSPSNKVTEKGKDVELRCDPISGHTALYWYRQSLGQGLEFLIYFQGNSAPDKSGLPSDRFSAERTGGSVSTLTIQRTQQEDSAVYLCASSSNRGPQHFGDGTRLSIL.